This T cell receptor (beta chain) appears in the sequencing data of a study of blood T cell repertoires in COVID-19. Overall study context: Acute and convalescent COVID-19 specimens originated in the United States, Italy and Spain.

As handled by the study authors: Researchers report that nucleated cell counts were estimated from reference gene primer amplification. Method: immunoSEQ multiplex PCR; TCRdb's copy keeps in-frame clones and lacks some. D and trimming were read from the DNA, whereas the V and J calls and clone size are those reported in that table. The sample shows more than 95,000 clones, 89% of them seen only once. V trimming: 6 bases; J trimming: 2 bases; junction bases outside the gene matches: 12. Looked up from germline, CDR1 is ENHRY and CDR2 is SYGVKD. The CDR3 is 16 residues long. The chain recombines TRBV10-3 with TRBJ2-7; the match to TRBD1 covers 8 bases. This sequence originates from a woman in her sixties or seventies with acute or convalescent COVID-19. Input material: peripheral blood. The CDR3 protein is CAISTSDRGLTYEQYV. The CDR3 DNA reads TGTGCCATCAGCACAAGTGACAGGGGACTTACCTACGAGCAGTACGTC.